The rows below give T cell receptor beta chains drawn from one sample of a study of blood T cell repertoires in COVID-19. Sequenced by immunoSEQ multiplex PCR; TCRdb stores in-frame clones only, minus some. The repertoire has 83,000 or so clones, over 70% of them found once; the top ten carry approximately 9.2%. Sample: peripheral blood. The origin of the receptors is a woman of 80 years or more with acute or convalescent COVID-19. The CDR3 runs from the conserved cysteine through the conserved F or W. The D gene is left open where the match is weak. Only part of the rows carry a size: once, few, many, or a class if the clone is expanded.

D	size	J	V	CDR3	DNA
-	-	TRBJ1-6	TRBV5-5	CASSWMVQGSTLHF	TGTGCCAGCAGCTGGATGGTCCAGGGGAGTACCCTCCACTTT
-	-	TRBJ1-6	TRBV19	CASSIGQPGNSPLHF	TGTGCCAGTAGTATTGGACAGCCGGGCAATTCACCCCTCCACTTT
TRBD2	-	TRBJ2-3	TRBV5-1	CASSDSAGAGAHTDTQYF	TGCGCCAGCAGCGACTCGGCCGGAGCGGGGGCGCACACAGATACGCAGTATTTT
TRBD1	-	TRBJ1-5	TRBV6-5	CASSKRQGRQPQHF	TGTGCCAGCAGTAAACGACAGGGCCGACAGCCCCAGCATTTT
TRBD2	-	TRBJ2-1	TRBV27	CASTLRGGISNEQFF	TGTGCCAGCACCCTGCGGGGAGGGATCAGCAATGAGCAGTTCTTC
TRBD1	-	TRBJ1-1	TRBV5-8	CASSLVGQPPTEAFF	TGTGCCAGCAGCTTGGTGGGACAGCCCCCCACTGAAGCTTTCTTT
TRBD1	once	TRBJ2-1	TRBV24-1	CATSDGTDRGFEQFF	TGTGCCACCAGTGATGGCACAGACAGGGGGTTTGAGCAGTTCTTC
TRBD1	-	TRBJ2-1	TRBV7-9	CASSGQGTYNEQFF	TGTGCCAGCAGCGGACAGGGCACCTACAATGAGCAGTTCTTC
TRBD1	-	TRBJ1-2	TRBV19	CASRGQGTFPNYGYTF	TGTGCCAGTAGAGGACAGGGGACGTTCCCTAACTATGGCTACACCTTC
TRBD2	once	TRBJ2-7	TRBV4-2	CASSQTSGSSYEQYF	TGTGCCAGCAGCCAAACTAGCGGGAGCTCCTACGAGCAGTACTTC
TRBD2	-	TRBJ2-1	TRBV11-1	CASSSSGRAYNEQFF	TGTGCCAGCAGCTCCAGCGGGAGGGCCTACAATGAGCAGTTCTTC
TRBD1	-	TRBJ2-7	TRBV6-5	CASRAGTGSLYEQYF	TGTGCCAGCAGAGCAGGGACAGGGTCTCTCTACGAGCAGTACTTC
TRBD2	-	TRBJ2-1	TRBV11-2	CASSFAGTSGIGEQFF	TGTGCCAGCAGCTTTGCCGGGACTAGCGGGATCGGCGAGCAGTTCTTC
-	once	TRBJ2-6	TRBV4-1	CASSPTQLFSGANVLTF	TGCGCCAGCAGCCCGACACAGTTGTTCTCTGGGGCCAACGTCCTGACTTTC
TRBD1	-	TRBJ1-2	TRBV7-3	CASSLTGQGPYGYTF	TGTGCCAGCAGCTTAACGGGACAGGGGCCTTATGGCTACACCTTC
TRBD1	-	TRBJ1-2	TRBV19	CASSIDPQTGNYGYTF	TGTGCCAGTAGTATAGATCCCCAGACAGGGAACTATGGCTACACCTTC
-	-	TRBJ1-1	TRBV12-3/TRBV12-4	CASSQQMNTEAFF	TGTGCCAGCAGCCAACAGATGAACACTGAAGCTTTCTTT
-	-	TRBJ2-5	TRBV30	CAWETEKETQYF	TGTGCCTGGGAGACAGAGAAAGAGACCCAGTACTTC
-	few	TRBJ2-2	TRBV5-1	CASSFLAAEGVGELFF	TGCGCCAGCAGCTTCTTAGCTGCCGAAGGTGTCGGGGAGCTGTTTTTT
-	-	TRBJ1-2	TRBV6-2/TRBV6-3	CASSYSISIRTANYGYTF	TGTGCCAGCAGTTACTCGATCTCCATACGGACAGCTAACTATGGCTACACCTTC
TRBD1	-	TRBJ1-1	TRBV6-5	CASGSGQGRLAFF	TGTGCCAGCGGATCGGGACAGGGGAGATTAGCTTTCTTT
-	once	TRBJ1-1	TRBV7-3	CASSSGGHRNTEAFF	TGTGCCAGCAGCTCTGGGGGACACCGAAACACTGAAGCTTTCTTT
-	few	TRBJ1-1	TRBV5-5	CASGGRPNTEAFF	TGTGCCAGCGGAGGACGGCCGAACACTGAAGCTTTCTTT
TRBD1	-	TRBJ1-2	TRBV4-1	CASSPPGQLHYGYTF	TGCGCCAGCAGCCCACCGGGACAGCTCCACTATGGCTACACCTTC
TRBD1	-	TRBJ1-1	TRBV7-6	CASSDRLGTGHTEAFF	TGTGCCAGCAGCGATCGGCTAGGGACAGGGCACACTGAAGCTTTCTTT
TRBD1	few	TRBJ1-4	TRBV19	CASRRQGANNEKLFF	TGTGCCAGTAGAAGACAGGGGGCTAATAATGAAAAACTGTTTTTT
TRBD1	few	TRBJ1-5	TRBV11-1	CASSLGAGGNQPQHF	TGTGCCAGCAGCTTAGGGGCAGGGGGGAATCAGCCCCAGCATTTT
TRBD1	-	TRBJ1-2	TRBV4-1	CASSQVSGQMPYGYTF	TGCGCCAGCAGCCAAGTTTCGGGACAGATGCCATATGGCTACACCTTC
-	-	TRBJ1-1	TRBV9	CASSVGGGMFTEAFF	TGTGCCAGCAGCGTGGGAGGCGGCATGTTCACTGAAGCTTTCTTT
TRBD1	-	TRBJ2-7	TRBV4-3	CASSHGDREDGQYF	TGCGCCAGCAGCCACGGGGACAGGGAGGATGGGCAGTACTTC
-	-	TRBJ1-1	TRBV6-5	CASKQGAEAFF	TGTGCCAGCAAACAGGGCGCTGAAGCTTTCTTT
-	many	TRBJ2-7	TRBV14	CASSQFITGREQYF	TGTGCCAGCAGCCAATTTATCACAGGGCGCGAGCAGTACTTC
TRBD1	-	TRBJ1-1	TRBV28	CASSHGTGHEAFF	TGTGCCAGCAGCCATGGGACAGGACACGAAGCTTTCTTT
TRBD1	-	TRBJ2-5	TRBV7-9	CASSLLGGQVQETQYF	TGTGCCAGCAGCCTCCTCGGGGGACAGGTACAAGAGACCCAGTACTTC
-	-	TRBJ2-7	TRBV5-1	CASSQTGSSYEQYF	TGCGCCAGCAGCCAAACCGGGTCTTCCTACGAGCAGTACTTC